These 21 T cell receptor beta chains were sequenced from one sample in a study of blood T cell repertoires in COVID-19. Data came from immunoSEQ multiplex PCR; TCRdb stores just in-frame clones and leaves some out. Of 95,000 to 110,000 clones listed, over 75% are singletons. Sequencing was performed on peripheral blood. All receptors derive from a human donor in a cohort sampled during active or convalescent COVID-19.

This rearrangement joins TRBV9 to TRBJ2-1, with 8 nucleotides matching TRBD2. Trimming at V came to 3 bases and at J to 8 bases, leaving 7 bases not matched to a gene. This CDR3 region has 14 residues. CDR1 and CDR2 from the germline V gene are SGDLS and YYNGEE. CDR3: CASSAGTSWDEQFF. In nucleotides, the CDR3 is TGTGCCAGCAGCGCTGGGACTAGTTGGGATGAGCAGTTCTTC.

This clone was recorded a few times. The chain employs TRBV30 and TRBJ1-2; unclear D gene. Germline CDR1 GTSNPN, CDR2 SVGIG (reference sequence). This CDR3 is 12 amino acids long. V was pared by 2 bases and J by 8 bases, with 12 bases between. Written as DNA, the CDR3 is TGTGCCTGGAGTCTGGGAGAAGACGGCTACACCTTC. Protein: CAWSLGEDGYTF.

This clone occurred a few times. This chain joins TRBV2 and TRBJ1-6; D perhaps matches TRBD1 (6 bases). Germline assignment: CDR1 SNHLY and CDR2 FYNNEI. This CDR3 is built from 15 residues. Trimming shortened V by 4 bases and J by 7 bases, and 14 bases separated the two germline ends. CDR3 amino acids: CASSVLQGANSPLHF. The CDR3 DNA sequence: TGTGCCAGCAGTGTACTACAGGGAGCAAATTCACCCCTCCACTTT.

Here the CDR3 DNA reads TGTGCCAGCAGAGATAGCGGGCCCCAAGAGACCCAGTACTTC. Translating it yields CASRDSGPQETQYF. V usage is TRBV2 and J usage is TRBJ2-5; 7 nucleotides line up with TRBD2. CDR1 is SNHLY, CDR2 FYNNEI, per germline. This CDR3 has 14 amino acids. Germline trimming cut 6 bases from V and 1 base from J; bases unmatched to any gene: 5.

This clone was counted once. The chain has TRBV10-2 and TRBJ2-7, with TRBD2 identical over 7 bases. CDR3 length equals 14 residues. Looked up from germline, CDR1 is WSHSY and CDR2 is SAAADI. J was trimmed by 4 bases and V by 7 bases; bases with no gene match: 10. CDR3 residues: CASIGLDREYEQYF. The CDR3 DNA follows: TGCGCCAGCATCGGACTAGACCGTGAATACGAGCAGTACTTC.

V usage is TRBV11-2 and J usage is TRBJ2-1; 10 bases agree with TRBD1. V shed 7 bases and J 5 bases; nucleotides not matched to a gene: 11. Germline V gives CDR1 SGHAT, CDR2 FQNNGV. This CDR3 spans 16 amino acids. The CDR3 DNA follows: TGTGCCAGCACCGCAGAATGGGACAGGGGAGACAATGAGCAGTTCTTC. Protein product: CASTAEWDRGDNEQFF.

The J gene is TRBJ2-5, the V gene TRBV11-3, with 13 positions matching TRBD2. Germline V gene sequence: CDR1 SGHNT, CDR2 YENEEA. With V trimmed by 5 bases and J by 5 bases, 8 bases remained unmatched. The CDR3 is 16 amino acids. DNA of the CDR3: TGTGCCAGCAGCGACAGGACTAGCGGGGGCGGGGAGACCCAGTACTTC. Protein product: CASSDRTSGGGETQYF.

The chain joins TRBV5-5 to TRBJ2-1; tentatively, D is TRBD1 (6 bases). Trimming shortened V by 5 bases and J by 12 bases, and 24 bases separated the two germline ends. Germline V lookup: CDR1 SGHKS, CDR2 YYEKEE (reference sequence). This CDR3 region has 15 residues. The CDR3 loop reads CASRKEWGIQGRQFF. As DNA, the CDR3 is TGTGCCAGCAGAAAAGAATGGGGAATACAGGGACGGCAGTTCTTC.

The rearrangement uses TRBV4-3 and TRBJ2-7, with D possibly being TRBD2 (7 bases). Trimming cost V 1 base and J 2 bases, with 18 bases left between them. Looked up from germline, CDR1 is LGHNA and CDR2 is YSLEER. The CDR3 has 17 residues. The CDR3 DNA reads as TGCGCCAGCAGCCAAGGAGTCCACGGGGGGCCAGCCTACGAGCAGTACTTC. Its translation is CASSQGVHGGPAYEQYF.

The CDR3 DNA is TGCGCCAGCAGCCAAGATGCTGCAGGGGCTGGAAACACCATATATTTT. This sequence encodes CASSQDAAGAGNTIYF. The chain recombines TRBV4-1 with TRBJ1-3, with a tentative D call TRBD1 (6 bases). The CDR3 covers 16 residues. The V end lost 0 bases, the J end lost 2 bases, and 11 bases lay between the germline ends. CDR1 MGHRA and CDR2 YSYEKL come from the germline V gene.

The chain couples TRBV6-2 or TRBV6-3 to TRBJ2-5; 11 bases align to TRBD2. This CDR3 region has 17 residues. V lost 6 bases and J lost 5; bases outside the gene matches: 14. CDR1 is MNHEY and CDR2 is SVGEGT in the germline V gene. The CDR3, as DNA: TGTGCCAGCAGCCCAATAGCGGGGGGGACCGCCGGGGAGACCCAGTACTTC. Protein: CASSPIAGGTAGETQYF.

This clone has a handful of counts. The V call is TRBV28, the J call TRBJ2-1, with D tentatively TRBD2 (6 bases). This CDR3 contains 16 residues. V lost 7 bases and J 4 bases, leaving 20 bases between the germline ends. Germline V gives CDR1 MDHEN, CDR2 SYDVKM. The CDR3 DNA sequence: TGTGCCAGCACCCTTTGGGGCGGGGCCACATACAATGAGCAGTTCTTC. The encoded protein is CASTLWGGATYNEQFF.

CDR3 protein: CASSIDRVRAFF. As DNA, the CDR3 is TGTGCCAGCAGTATCGACAGGGTGAGAGCTTTCTTT. The rearrangement links TRBV6-5 to TRBJ1-1; 7 positions agree with TRBD1. The germline gives CDR1 MNHEY, CDR2 SVGAGI. The CDR3 spans 12 residues. Germline trimming cut 5 bases from V and 10 bases from J; bases unmatched to any gene: 7.

This chain links TRBV18 with TRBJ2-1; D is undetermined. Germline values: CDR1 KGHSH, CDR2 LQKENI. V shed 3 bases and J shed 0 bases, with 9 bases lying between them. The CDR3 is made up of 15 amino acids. CDR3 sequence reads: CASSPRQSSYNEQFF. DNA for the CDR3: TGTGCCAGCTCACCCAGGCAGAGCTCCTACAATGAGCAGTTCTTC.

V is TRBV30 and J is TRBJ1-5, with a possible D match to TRBD1 (5 bases). Germline CDR1 reads GTSNPN; CDR2 reads SVGIG (reference sequence). V was pared by 2 bases and J by 0 bases, with 8 bases between. CDR3 length equals 14 residues. The CDR3 DNA sequence: TGTGCCTGGAGTCCAGGGCTTAGCAATCAGCCCCAGCATTTT. Its protein is CAWSPGLSNQPQHF.

The sample holds a few counts of this clone. The V call is TRBV28, the J call TRBJ1-5, with D uncertain. Germline CDR1 is MDHEN and CDR2 is SYDVKM. The CDR3 loop spans 15 amino acids. The V end was cut by 6 bases, the J end by 3 bases, with 15 bases between. CDR3 DNA sequence: TGTGCCAGCAGAACCACCGGTCTGGTCAATCAGCCCCAGCATTTT. Protein product: CASRTTGLVNQPQHF.

This clone appeared once. The rearrangement uses TRBV7-2 and TRBJ2-7; D remains unclear. Germline V gives CDR1 SGHTA, CDR2 FQGNSA. This CDR3 is 15 amino acids long. V lost 1 base to trimming and J lost 4 bases, with 14 bases between them. CDR3 coding DNA: TGTGCCAGCAGCTTAGTGCGGAAAGGCAATTACGAGCAGTACTTC. Translation gives CASSLVRKGNYEQYF.

V usage is TRBV9 and J usage is TRBJ1-5, with D maybe TRBD1 (6 bases). CDR1 and CDR2 from the germline V gene are SGDLS and YYNGEE. Trimming took 2 bases from V and 3 from J, leaving 9 bases between them. The CDR3 has 14 amino acids. The CDR3 nucleotides are TGTGCCAGCAGCGTTACAGGGAACAATCAGCCCCAGCATTTT. It is translated as CASSVTGNNQPQHF.

This sequence joins TRBV11-3 and TRBJ1-4; D gene unclear. In germline, CDR1 is SGHNT, CDR2 YENEEA. With 4 bases removed from V and 11 bases from J, the gap between germline ends came to 11 bases. CDR3 length: 12 residues. Here the CDR3 DNA reads TGTGCCAGCAGCTCAGACCCCGGGAAACTGTTTTTT. Encoded protein: CASSSDPGKLFF.

V usage is TRBV15 and J usage is TRBJ2-6; a possible D gene is TRBD1 (6 bases). Trimming removed 0 bases at V and 2 bases at J, with 11 bases between. Germline lookup yields CDR1 LNHNV and CDR2 YYDKDF (reference sequence). CDR3 length: 17 residues. The CDR3 bases are TGTGCCACCAGCAGAGATAGGGCAGGGGCTGGGGCCAACGTCCTGACTTTC. This sequence encodes CATSRDRAGAGANVLTF.

The J gene is TRBJ2-2, the V gene TRBV5-1, with D perhaps TRBD1 (7 bases). Trimming shortened V by 0 bases and J by 5 bases, and 14 bases separated the two germline ends. Germline-derived CDR1 and CDR2 are SGHRS and YFSETQ. CDR3 size: 16 residues. The DNA of the CDR3 is TGCGCCAGCAGCTTGGGGCAGGGGGGAAGTACCGGGGAGCTGTTTTTT. Encoded protein: CASSLGQGGSTGELFF.